Sequencing of this T cell receptor beta chain was carried out in a study of blood T cell repertoires in COVID-19. Study summary: Whether acute or convalescent, the COVID-19 samples came from the United States, Italy and Spain. PBMCs, B-cell-depleted T cells, or T cells provided the cDNA or gDNA that made up the material.

Trimming took 4 bases from V and 6 from J, leaving 13 bases between them. Per germline, CDR1 MNHEY and CDR2 SMNVEV (reference sequence). The CDR3 has 14 residues. This clone was observed a few times. In the original analysis: Reference gene primer amplification gave nucleated cell count estimates. TCRdb keeps only in-frame clones here, not all; method: immunoSEQ multiplex PCR. V and J calls and clone size come straight from that table; D and trimming were deduced from the DNA. The top ten hold 3% of the sample, which has 270,000 or so clones, roughly 88% seen once. The rearrangement joins TRBV27 to TRBJ2-1; D might be TRBD2 (6 bases). Material for sequencing was peripheral blood. The receptor comes from a woman aged 30 to 39 with active or convalescent COVID-19. The CDR3 DNA reads as TGTGCCAGCAGTTATTTGGGGGGAGGCAATGAGCAGTTCTTC. Translation gives CASSYLGGGNEQFF.